This T cell receptor beta chain was captured in a study of OX40 agonist ivuxolimab in advanced cancers. In the study overall: Aged roughly 23 to 90 with a mean of about 60 years, they were roughly 83% male.

Generated by immunoSEQ multiplex PCR, the TCRdb table keeps only in-frame clones and is missing some. The sample holds 75,000 to 90,000 clones, 85% to 90% seen once. Cycle 7 day 1, cycle 4 day 1, and baseline were the timepoints at which blood was sampled. General study points: Normalized expansion of T-cell clones was also low for some nonresponders. Mean expanded clone counts were higher in CD8+ than CD4+ T cells.

The CDR3 runs to 14 residues. Germline CDR1 reads SGHTA; CDR2 reads FQGNSA. V shed 5 bases, J shed 3 bases, and the junction held 7 bases outside the gene matches. To note about this clone: Its antigen is still unknown.

Material: CD4+ or CD8+ T cells sorted from blood, obtained in a trial of the OX40 agonist ivuxolimab. The chain combines TRBV7-2 with TRBJ2-7, with 7 positions matching TRBD1. This TCR was sampled from an adult with an advanced solid tumor such as melanoma, head and neck, liver or kidney cancer. In DNA, the CDR3 is TGTGCCAGCAGCCGCCGGGACAGTAACTACGAGCAGTACTTC. Translation gives CASSRRDSNYEQYF.